This paragraph reports one T cell receptor beta chain. These data are taken from a study of shared clonotypes between healthy human individuals. TCRdb keeps only in-frame clones here, not all; method: immunoSEQ multiplex PCR. This table has over 95,000 clones, around 43% appearing once. This CDR3 contains 15 residues. The germline gives CDR1 WSHSY, CDR2 SAAADI. Germline trimming cut 3 bases from V and 5 bases from J; bases unmatched to any gene: 8. Unsorted samples, those not sorted, used approximately 100 million PBMCs for genomic DNA. The chain has TRBV10-2 and TRBJ2-5; TRBD1 matches at 8 bases. Source material: PBMCs. The source is a woman between 40 and 50 years old in good health. Some clones in this sample may be carry-over from other donors' samples. CDR3 coding DNA: TGCGCCAGCAGTGAACCCGGGACAGGTAACGAGACCCAGTACTTC. Translated, it gives CASSEPGTGNETQYF.